A single sample is the source of the 18 T cell receptor beta chains below, sequenced in a study of cytomegalovirus exposure and HLA in healthy donors. Primers: 60 Vbeta forward and 13 Jbeta reverse. Profiled with immunoSEQ multiplex PCR; TCRdb holds only in-frame clones, not every one. Among more than 110,000 clones listed, about 80% were seen once. Specimen: PBMCs. The origin of the receptors is a man younger than 45 in good health and CMV-seropositive.

The chain carries TRBV2 and TRBJ1-2, with no clear D. The germline gives CDR1 SNHLY, CDR2 FYNNEI. With 0 bases removed from V and 4 bases from J, the gap between germline ends came to 6 bases. The CDR3 consists of 13 residues. The CDR3 DNA reads as TGTGCCAGCAGTGAAGCGAGTGGCTATGGCTACACCTTC. It translates to CASSEASGYGYTF.

The V call is TRBV5-1, the J call TRBJ2-3, with D perhaps matching TRBD2 (5 bases). This CDR3 contains 16 residues. The ends were cut back, 0 bases at V and 7 bases at J, with 18 bases in the middle. Germline-derived CDR1 and CDR2 are SGHRS and YFSETQ. CDR3 nucleotide sequence: TGCGCCAGCAGCTTGGATGTGGCGACTATCCGGCATACGCAGTATTTT. It translates to CASSLDVATIRHTQYF.

This clone was picked up a small number of times. This chain connects TRBV10-1 to TRBJ2-1, with 12 bases matching TRBD2. Germline V lookup: CDR1 WNHNN, CDR2 SYGVQD (reference sequence). The CDR3 contains 18 residues. V was pared by 6 bases and J by 5 bases, with 14 bases of the junction left unmatched. CDR3 nucleotide sequence: TGCGCCAGCAGGGGAGTTCTAGCGGGAGGGCCGGGGAACAATGAGCAGTTCTTC. This encodes CASRGVLAGGPGNNEQFF.

The chain links TRBV27 to TRBJ2-2; a possible D gene is TRBD2 (5 bases). V lost 3 bases and J lost 6, with 17 bases in between. Germline V gene data show CDR1 as MNHEY and CDR2 as SMNVEV (reference sequence). This CDR3 contains 16 residues. CDR3 in DNA: TGTGCCAGCAGTTTTCTCACATCCGAGGGATCCGGGGAGCTGTTTTTT. This sequence encodes CASSFLTSEGSGELFF.

This clone was counted a few times. The chain couples TRBV28 to TRBJ1-5, with D unresolved. The germline CDR1 and CDR2 sequences are MDHEN and SYDVKM. This CDR3 has 11 amino acids. The V end was cut by 4 bases, the J end by 5 bases, with 3 bases between. CDR3 amino acids: CASSSDQPQHF. In DNA form, the CDR3 reads TGTGCCAGCAGTTCTGATCAGCCCCAGCATTTT.

V usage is TRBV30 and J usage is TRBJ2-7, with 7 bases that match TRBD2. This CDR3 contains 14 residues. V lost 2 bases, J lost 3 bases, and 7 bases stayed unmatched. Per germline, CDR1 GTSNPN and CDR2 SVGIG (reference sequence). DNA for the CDR3: TGTGCCTGGAGTCCTAACCCGGGAGGCTACGAGCAGTACTTC. Translated, it gives CAWSPNPGGYEQYF.

The gene calls are TRBV7-2 and TRBJ2-5, with 7 bases identical to TRBD1. Unmatched junction bases numbered 4, after V lost 1 base and J lost 5 bases. Looked up from germline, CDR1 is SGHTA and CDR2 is FQGNSA. The CDR3 is made up of 14 amino acids. The CDR3 sequence is CASSLVGGAETQYF. The DNA for the CDR3 is TGTGCCAGCAGCTTAGTAGGGGGCGCGGAGACCCAGTACTTC.

The chain is built from TRBV7-3 and TRBJ2-1; 14 nucleotides agree with TRBD2. Germline assignment: CDR1 SGHTA and CDR2 FQGTGA. The ends lost 1 base at V and 7 bases at J; junction bases unmatched: 6. CDR3 length: 17 residues. The CDR3: CASSLMAGLAGVNEQFF. The CDR3 DNA reads TGTGCCAGCAGCTTAATGGCGGGACTAGCGGGAGTGAATGAGCAGTTCTTC.

The V gene is TRBV11-2, the J gene TRBJ2-3; D unresolved. The germline CDR1 and CDR2 sequences are SGHAT and FQNNGV. The CDR3 loop spans 18 amino acids. With 1 base removed from V and 0 bases from J, the gap between germline ends came to 17 bases. The CDR3 bases are TGTGCCAGCAGCTTAGTGCCATTTGCGGATATTAGCACAGATACGCAGTATTTT. It yields the protein CASSLVPFADISTDTQYF.

This clone has just a few counts. The chain joins TRBV4-1 to TRBJ1-1; a weak D match, TRBD1 (6 bases). V was cut by 4 bases and J by 1 base, with 13 bases left in between. This CDR3 has 15 residues. CDR1 and CDR2 from the germline V gene are MGHRA and YSYEKL. Written as DNA, the CDR3 is TGCGCCAGCAGCCCAGGGGTAGGGGCGAACACTGAAGCTTTCTTT. Translated, it gives CASSPGVGANTEAFF.

V usage is TRBV4-1 and J usage is TRBJ1-2; 7 bases agree with TRBD1. Germline-derived CDR1 and CDR2 are MGHRA and YSYEKL. The CDR3 consists of 15 residues. V was pared by 1 base and J by 8 bases, with 10 bases of the junction left unmatched. Written as DNA, the CDR3 is TGCGCCAGCAGCCAAGGTGGACAGGTCTTCCGAGGCTACACCTTC. This sequence encodes CASSQGGQVFRGYTF.

Details on this clone: This specimen includes other DNA sequences encoding the same CDR3. The V call is TRBV28, the J call TRBJ2-3, with a tentative D call TRBD1 (6 bases). The V and J ends lost 2 bases and 3 bases respectively, with 6 bases between them. CDR3 length: 13 amino acids. In germline, CDR1 is MDHEN, CDR2 SYDVKM. Here the CDR3 reads CASSLQGTDTQYF. The CDR3 DNA reads as TGTGCCAGCAGTTTACAGGGGACAGATACGCAGTATTTT. Based on the CDR3 plus reference TRBV28 and TRBJ2-3, the full variable domain is DVKVTQSSRYLVKRTGEKVFLECVQDMDHENMFWYRQDPGLGLRLIYFSYDVKMKEKGDIPEGYSVSREKKERFSLILESASTNQTSMYLCASSLQGTDTQYFGPGTRLTVL.

V and J are TRBV5-1 and TRBJ2-7; the D gene is possibly TRBD1 (5 bases). Germline loops: CDR1 SGHRS, CDR2 YFSETQ. CDR3 length equals 15 residues. Trimming removed 0 bases at V and 2 bases at J, with 12 bases between. The CDR3 sequence is CASSLEGAAPYEQYF. As DNA, the CDR3 is TGCGCCAGCAGCTTGGAAGGGGCCGCCCCCTACGAGCAGTACTTC.

As regards this clone: The junction does not match germline at one end; this may be a read error. The chain uses TRBV7-9 and TRBJ1-2, with D maybe TRBD1 (6 bases). The CDR3 totals 12 residues. CDR1 is SEHNR, CDR2 FQNEAQ, per germline (reference sequence). The CDR3 coding sequence is TGTTCCAGCAGCCTTTACAGGGATGGCTACACCTTC. This gives the protein CSSSLYRDGYTF.

This sequence joins TRBV7-9 and TRBJ2-3; a weak D match, TRBD2 (7 bases). The CDR3 has 16 amino acids. Trimming pared 5 bases from V and 0 bases from J, leaving 15 bases between. Germline V gives CDR1 SEHNR, CDR2 FQNEAQ (reference sequence). CDR3 in amino acids: CASSPPGGFSTDTQYF. CDR3 DNA sequence: TGTGCCAGCAGCCCCCCGGGGGGCTTTAGCACAGATACGCAGTATTTT.

V and J are TRBV19 and TRBJ1-6; 8 bases align to TRBD1. V shed 3 bases, J shed 10 bases, and the junction held 2 bases outside the gene matches. The germline CDR1 and CDR2 sequences are LNHDA and SQIVND (reference sequence). CDR3 length equals 13 residues. The CDR3 coding sequence is TGTGCCAGTAGTATGGACAGGGACTCACCCCTCCACTTT. It codes for CASSMDRDSPLHF.

The rearrangement joins TRBV29-1 to TRBJ1-2; TRBD1 agrees at 7 bases. The germline V gene encodes CDR1 SQVTM and CDR2 ANQGSEA. The CDR3 covers 11 residues. Trimming took 7 bases from V and 8 from J; bases not matched to a gene: 7. CDR3 bases: TGCAGCGGAGTCTCAGGGGGAGGCTACACCTTC. It specifies CSGVSGGGYTF.

The V and J genes are TRBV7-3 and TRBJ2-7, with 7 positions matching TRBD2. The CDR3 length is 15 residues. CDR1 SGHTA and CDR2 FQGTGA come from the germline V gene. Trimming at V came to 5 bases and at J to 1 base, leaving 8 bases not matched to a gene. CDR3 DNA: TGTGCCAGCAGCCAAGCAGCGGGGCTTTCCTACGAGCAGTACTTC. It yields the protein CASSQAAGLSYEQYF.